Included here is one T cell receptor beta chain sequence, with context. This sample was taken from a study of beta chain features in type 1 diabetes. The whole isolated RNA underwent reverse transcription, so sequencing captured expressed TCRB transcripts. Profiled with immunoSEQ multiplex PCR; TCRdb holds only in-frame clones, not every one. This table holds approximately 200,000 clones, about 10% found once. The CDR3 has 13 amino acids. Trimming took off 8 bases at V and 4 bases at J, with 15 bases between the two ends. Looked up from germline, CDR1 is MNHEY and CDR2 is SVGAGI. Sequenced input: naive CD4+ T cells from blood. The TCR was taken from a woman aged 18-29 years in good health. This chain links TRBV6-5 with TRBJ2-7; the D gene is possibly TRBD1 (6 bases). CDR3 region: CASGITGLYEQYF. The CDR3 bases are TGTGCCAGCGGAATCACAGGGCTATACGAGCAGTACTTC.